This T cell receptor beta chain was recorded in a study of OX40 agonist ivuxolimab in advanced cancers. About the research overall: Hepatocellular carcinoma, melanoma, renal cell or head and neck cancer was diagnosed in the dose-escalation patients.

At baseline, cycle 4 day 1, and cycle 7 day 1, blood was sampled. The data were produced by immunoSEQ multiplex PCR, yet TCRdb's version contains in-frame clones alone and is incomplete. The sample holds around 38,000 clones, 92% seen once. A remark on this clone: What it binds is not known.

The germline CDR1 and CDR2 sequences are SGDLS and YYNGEE. The CDR3 loop spans 14 amino acids. V shed 7 bases, J shed 6 bases, and the junction held 9 bases outside the gene matches. Findings of the study overall: CD8+ T cells (on average) carried more expanded clones than CD4+ T cells.

This rearrangement joins TRBV9 to TRBJ2-1; 8 bases fit TRBD2. The sequenced sample was CD4+ or CD8+ T cells sorted from blood, obtained in a trial of the OX40 agonist ivuxolimab. The receptor comes from an adult with an advanced solid tumor such as melanoma, head and neck, liver or kidney cancer. DNA of the CDR3: TGTGCCAGCGGCCCGGGGGGGTCAAGCAATGAGCAGTTCTTC. This codes for CASGPGGSSNEQFF.